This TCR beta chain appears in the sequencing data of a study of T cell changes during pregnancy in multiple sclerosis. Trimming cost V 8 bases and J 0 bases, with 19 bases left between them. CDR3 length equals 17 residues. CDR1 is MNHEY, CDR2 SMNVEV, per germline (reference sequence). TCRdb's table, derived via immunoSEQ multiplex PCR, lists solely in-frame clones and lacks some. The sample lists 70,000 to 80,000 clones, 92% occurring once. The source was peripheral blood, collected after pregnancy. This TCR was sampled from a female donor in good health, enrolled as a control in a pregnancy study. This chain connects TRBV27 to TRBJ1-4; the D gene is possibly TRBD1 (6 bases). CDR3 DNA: TGTGCCAGCCGCTCGGCAGTCAGGGGCCCAACTAATGAAAAACTGTTTTTT. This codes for CASRSAVRGPTNEKLFF.